These 30 T cell receptor beta chains originate from one sample sequenced in a study of blood T cell repertoires in COVID-19. Here immunoSEQ multiplex PCR was the method, and the copy in TCRdb shows in-frame clones only, minus some. The sample carries 150,000 to 200,000 clones, 70% to 90% recorded once. Sequencing was done on a sample of PBMCs or T cells enriched from blood (not recorded which). The receptor set was obtained from a young woman who had recovered from COVID-19.

The chain has TRBV6-1 and TRBJ1-2; possibly TRBD1 for D (5 bases). Germline CDR1 is MNHNS and CDR2 is SASEGT. The CDR3 has 14 residues. With 3 bases removed from V and 4 bases from J, the gap between germline ends came to 12 bases. The CDR3 DNA follows: TGTGCCAGCAGTGATTGGGGGGGGTCCTATGGCTACACCTTC. Protein product: CASSDWGGSYGYTF.

Only one count was recorded for this clone. J is TRBJ2-7 and V is TRBV6-1, with 8 positions matching TRBD1. CDR1 and CDR2 (germline): MNHNS, SASEGT. The CDR3 is 15 residues long. V gave up 3 bases and J gave up 4 bases; unmatched junction bases: 8. CDR3 in amino acids: CASSDSRGRLYEQYF. DNA of the CDR3: TGTGCCAGCAGTGATTCCAGGGGGCGTCTATACGAGCAGTACTTC.

The chain links TRBV6-5 to TRBJ2-1, with a possible D match to TRBD2 (6 bases). CDR3 length: 15 amino acids. V was pared by 6 bases and J by 6 bases, with 18 bases between. Germline-derived CDR1 and CDR2 are MNHEY and SVGAGI. The CDR3 DNA reads TGTGCCAGCAGGCGATTAGCGGTGGAAGTCAATGAGCAGTTCTTC. Protein: CASRRLAVEVNEQFF.

CDR3 in DNA: TGTGCCAGCAGGATAGCGGGATACTCCTACAATGAGCAGTTCTTC. Translating gives CASRIAGYSYNEQFF. The chain uses TRBV28 and TRBJ2-1; 8 bases are a match to TRBD2. Germline loops: CDR1 MDHEN, CDR2 SYDVKM. The CDR3 totals 15 residues. Trimming cost V 6 bases and J 0 bases; bases outside gene matches: 4.

The genes are TRBV12-3 or TRBV12-4 and TRBJ2-7; no firm D call. The germline V and J ends were trimmed by 11 bases and 3 bases, with 14 bases remaining between them. The CDR3 is 12 residues long. CDR3 nucleotides: TGTGCCCGGGTTAACCCACGCTACGAGCAGTACTTC. Its protein product is CARVNPRYEQYF.

The genes are TRBV3-1 (or the pseudogene TRBV3-2) and TRBJ2-7; 8 nucleotides align to TRBD1. Germline V lookup: CDR1 LGHDT, CDR2 YNNKEL (reference sequence). The ends lost 3 bases at V and 2 bases at J; junction bases unmatched: 6. This CDR3 spans 15 amino acids. This chain's CDR3 is CASSHAPTGAYEQYF. CDR3 in DNA: TGTGCCAGCAGCCACGCTCCGACAGGGGCCTACGAGCAGTACTTC.

J is TRBJ1-2 and V is TRBV7-9; a weak D match, TRBD1 (6 bases). The CDR3 sequence is 13 residues long. The germline V gene has CDR1 SEHNR and CDR2 FQNEAQ (reference sequence). The V end lost 4 bases, the J end lost 8 bases, and 14 bases lay between the germline ends. The CDR3 is CASSSRGGSGYTF. DNA for the CDR3: TGTGCCAGCAGCTCAAGGGGGGGTAGCGGCTACACCTTC.

This clone showed up just once. The chain employs TRBV10-3 and TRBJ2-1; D is uncertain. The ends were cut back, 7 bases at V and 8 bases at J, with 12 bases in the middle. The CDR3 is 12 residues long. Per germline, CDR1 ENHRY and CDR2 SYGVKD. Written as DNA, the CDR3 is TGTGCCATCAAGACGCTAGAATATGAGCAGTTCTTC. The encoded protein is CAIKTLEYEQFF.

V and J are TRBV7-2 and TRBJ1-2; 7 nucleotides agree with TRBD1. The CDR3 contains 14 residues. Losses at the gene ends were 5 bases for V and 8 bases for J; bases not matched to a gene: 11. Germline V CDR1 and CDR2: SGHTA, FQGNSA. The CDR3 sequence is CASSPRTGPEGYTF. The CDR3 bases are TGTGCCAGCAGCCCCCGGACAGGTCCGGAAGGCTACACCTTC.

The chain has TRBV7-2 and TRBJ2-7; D gene ambiguous. CDR1 is SGHTA and CDR2 is FQGNSA in the germline V gene. The CDR3 has 15 amino acids. The V end was cut by 3 bases, the J end by 0 bases, with 12 bases between. The CDR3 DNA follows: TGTGCCAGCAGCTTCGGCGGCCCCAGCTCCTACGAGCAGTACTTC. Its translation is CASSFGGPSSYEQYF.

V is TRBV7-8 and J is TRBJ2-6; 12 bases fit TRBD2. Germline V gives CDR1 SGHVS, CDR2 FQNEAQ. The CDR3 totals 18 residues. Trimming at V came to 1 base and at J to 2 bases, leaving 3 bases not matched to a gene. The CDR3 spells CASSLGASGRAGANVLTF. Here the CDR3 DNA reads TGTGCCAGCAGCTTAGGGGCTAGCGGGAGGGCTGGGGCCAACGTCCTGACTTTC.

This clone was observed once. CDR3 amino acids: CASSLSTAGGAGELFF. CDR3 coding DNA: TGTGCCAGCAGCTTATCGACTGCGGGAGGCGCCGGGGAGCTGTTTTTT. This chain connects TRBV7-2 to TRBJ2-2, with 8 nucleotides matching TRBD2. Germline V lookup: CDR1 SGHTA, CDR2 FQGNSA. J lost 6 bases, V lost 2 bases, and 8 bases had no gene match. The CDR3 covers 16 residues.

The rearrangement links TRBV23-1 to TRBJ2-3; 10 nucleotides align to TRBD1. TRBV23-1 falls under the ORF class, with uncertain function. V was clipped by 6 bases and J by 5 bases; unmatched bases: 14. The CDR3 sequence is 17 residues long. The CDR3 sequence: CASSRTKWDRGEDTQYF. Here the CDR3 DNA reads TGCGCCAGCAGCCGAACCAAGTGGGACAGGGGTGAAGATACGCAGTATTTT.

This clone was seen a single time. This rearrangement joins TRBV6-2 or TRBV6-3 to TRBJ1-6, with 7 bases lining up with TRBD1. This CDR3 has 18 amino acids. Germline V gene lookup returns CDR1 MNHEY and CDR2 SVGEGT. The ends lost 6 bases at V and 7 bases at J; junction bases unmatched: 18. The CDR3 DNA reads as TGTGCCAGCAGCCGATACATACCGGGACAGAGCCTAAATTCACCCCTCCACTTT. Its translation is CASSRYIPGQSLNSPLHF.

The chain combines TRBV12-3 or TRBV12-4 with TRBJ2-7; tentative D call: TRBD2 (5 bases). Trimming took off 6 bases at V and 9 bases at J, with 18 bases between the two ends. This CDR3 has 13 residues. The CDR3 bases are TGTGCCAGCAGCCCGCAACTAGTTCGGGGGCAGTACTTC. Its translation: CASSPQLVRGQYF.

The CDR3 here is CASSLNPGTSGRNEQFF. CDR3 DNA: TGTGCCAGCAGCTTAAACCCCGGGACTAGCGGGAGGAATGAGCAGTTCTTC. The chain is built from TRBV7-2 and TRBJ2-1, with 15 bases identical to TRBD2. CDR3 length equals 17 residues. With V trimmed by 2 bases and J by 7 bases, 6 bases remained unmatched. Germline CDR1 and CDR2: SGHTA and FQGNSA.

The chain is built from TRBV5-1 and TRBJ2-7, with 11 bases identical to TRBD2. V was pared by 4 bases and J by 0 bases, with 3 bases of the junction left unmatched. Looked up from germline, CDR1 is SGHRS and CDR2 is YFSETQ. The CDR3 sequence is 15 residues long. The CDR3 here is CASSNLAGGSYEQYF. The CDR3 bases are TGCGCCAGCAGCAACCTAGCGGGGGGCTCCTACGAGCAGTACTTC.

In this sample, this clone turned up once. The V call is TRBV28, the J call TRBJ1-4, with 9 bases aligning to TRBD1. Trimming cost V 6 bases and J 8 bases; bases outside gene matches: 10. CDR1 MDHEN and CDR2 SYDVKM come from the germline V gene. The CDR3 covers 15 residues. The CDR3 DNA is TGTGCCAGCAGCCAGACAGGGGGATTAGGGGAAAAACTGTTTTTT. This sequence encodes CASSQTGGLGEKLFF.

In this sample, this clone turned up a few times. The V gene is TRBV27, the J gene TRBJ2-1; 10 bases are shared with TRBD2. Germline CDR1 MNHEY, CDR2 SMNVEV (reference sequence). The CDR3 has 16 residues. The V and J ends lost 9 bases and 1 base, in that order; junction bases with no gene match: 9. CDR3 DNA sequence: TGTGCCAGGGTACCCCGAGCGGGAGGGTCCTACAATGAGCAGTTCTTC. Translation: CARVPRAGGSYNEQFF.

J is TRBJ1-1 and V is TRBV27; TRBD1 might be the D (6 bases). The CDR3 spans 15 residues. Germline V lookup: CDR1 MNHEY, CDR2 SMNVEV (reference sequence). V lost 5 bases and J 4 bases, leaving 17 bases between the germline ends. CDR3 nucleotides: TGTGCCAGCAGTCCCCTTCAGGGGTGGGTCACTGAAGCTTTCTTT. This translates into CASSPLQGWVTEAFF.

The rearrangement links TRBV6-7 to TRBJ2-1, with 13 bases aligning to TRBD2. TRBV6-7 is an open reading frame, and its role is uncertain. V shed 6 bases, J shed 9 bases, and the junction held 32 bases outside the gene matches. The CDR3 extends over 23 amino acids. The CDR3 loop reads CASREGQGPGTSGIGPYTTEQFF. The CDR3 DNA reads TGTGCCAGCAGAGAAGGACAGGGGCCCGGGACTAGCGGGATAGGGCCTTATACTACTGAGCAGTTCTTC.

The rearrangement uses TRBV5-4 and TRBJ2-1, with 8 nucleotides matching TRBD2. The CDR3 is 16 residues long. The V gene end was trimmed by 3 bases and the J gene end by 1 base; junction bases not matched to a gene: 6. Germline V gene data show CDR1 as SGHNT and CDR2 as YYREEE (reference sequence). This chain's CDR3 is CASSSGGGRSYNEQFF. For the CDR3, the DNA is TGTGCCAGCAGCTCCGGGGGCGGGAGGTCCTACAATGAGCAGTTCTTC.

The V gene is TRBV11-2, the J gene TRBJ2-1; D is ambiguous. This CDR3 region has 11 residues. Trimming took 2 bases from V and 13 from J, leaving 9 bases between them. CDR1 SGHAT and CDR2 FQNNGV come from the germline V gene. The chain's CDR3 is CASSLLAEQFF. The CDR3 bases are TGTGCCAGCAGCTTACTTGCGGAACAGTTCTTC.

The chain is built from TRBV19 and TRBJ2-7; TRBD2 might be the D (6 bases). Germline V gives CDR1 LNHDA, CDR2 SQIVND (reference sequence). With 6 bases removed from V and 7 bases from J, the gap between germline ends came to 19 bases. The CDR3 length is 14 residues. The CDR3, as DNA: TGTGCCAGTAGCGACTTACGGAGGGGTGAAGAGCAGTACTTC. Amino acids: CASSDLRRGEEQYF.

This clone was counted between two and nine times. V and J are TRBV28 and TRBJ2-7; the D gene is possibly TRBD2 (6 bases). With 8 bases removed from V and 0 bases from J, the gap between germline ends came to 14 bases. Germline-derived CDR1 and CDR2 are MDHEN and SYDVKM. The CDR3 is 14 amino acids. Here the CDR3 DNA reads TGTGCCAGCTGTGGGCGGGGTCCCTCCTACGAGCAGTACTTC. Translating it yields CASCGRGPSYEQYF.

The V call is TRBV5-1, the J call TRBJ2-1; 7 bases line up with TRBD1. Per the germline V gene, CDR1 is SGHRS and CDR2 is YFSETQ. V shed 4 bases and J 8 bases; nucleotides not matched to a gene: 12. The CDR3 spans 15 residues. CDR3 nucleotide sequence: TGCGCCAGCAGCAACCGACAGGGAACTATGGATGAGCAGTTCTTC. It codes for CASSNRQGTMDEQFF. Filled out from reference TRBV5-1 and TRBJ2-1, the complete variable domain reads KAGVTQTPRYLIKTRGQQVTLSCSPISGHRSVSWYQQTPGQGLQFLFEYFSETQRNKGNFPGRFSGRQFSNSRSEMNVSTLELGDSALYLCASSNRQGTMDEQFFGPGTRLTVL.

This clone was recorded once. V and J are TRBV4-1 and TRBJ2-7; D remains ambiguous. From germline, CDR1 is MGHRA and CDR2 YSYEKL. The CDR3 length is 16 residues. Trimming shortened V by 0 bases and J by 3 bases, and 15 bases separated the two germline ends. The CDR3 sequence is CASSQDQSAAYYEQYF. The CDR3, as DNA: TGCGCCAGCAGCCAAGATCAGTCCGCGGCCTACTACGAGCAGTACTTC.

V is TRBV30 and J is TRBJ2-7, with TRBD2 matching over 7 bases. J gave up 4 bases and V 3 bases, and 3 bases lay outside the gene matches. Germline CDR1 and CDR2: GTSNPN and SVGIG (reference sequence). The CDR3 covers 12 residues. The CDR3 is CAWSRGVYEQYF. The CDR3 DNA follows: TGTGCCTGGAGCCGGGGGGTGTACGAGCAGTACTTC.

The V call is TRBV19, the J call TRBJ1-1; 7 positions match TRBD1. The CDR3 has 14 amino acids. Germline CDR1 and CDR2: LNHDA and SQIVND (reference sequence). V lost 5 bases and J lost 1; bases outside the gene matches: 4. The CDR3: CASSAGTENTEAFF. Written as DNA, the CDR3 is TGTGCCAGTAGTGCCGGGACAGAGAACACTGAAGCTTTCTTT.

V and J are TRBV9 and TRBJ1-6; D gene uncertain. The length of the CDR3 is 13 residues. The germline V gene encodes CDR1 SGDLS and CDR2 YYNGEE. Trimming pared 3 bases from V and 6 bases from J, leaving 7 bases between. The CDR3 reads CASSGTGNSPLHF. The CDR3, as DNA: TGTGCCAGCAGCGGGACTGGTAATTCACCCCTCCACTTT.